These 24 T cell receptor beta chains were all obtained from the same sample, sequenced in a study of T cells in Graves' hyperthyroidism and ophthalmopathy. RNA transcripts served as the template for amplifying TCR beta CDR3 regions. Primed by the HTBI set, a first-round RT-PCR was run on the TCR CDR3. TCRdb ran MiXCR on the multiplex PCR reads and lists one entry per CDR3 protein. This sample yields 550,000 to 600,000 distinct CDR3 sequences, of which approximately 44% are seen a single time; 15% to 20% belongs to the top ten. The source material was peripheral blood or thyroid tissue (not recorded which). The receptors derive from an adult woman with Graves' disease, either hyperthyroidism or ophthalmopathy (not recorded which).

This chain links TRBV2 with TRBJ2-1; the D call may be TRBD1 or TRBD2 (5 bases each). V dropped 9 bases and J dropped 10 bases, with 16 bases sitting between them. Germline lookup yields CDR1 SNHLY and CDR2 FYNNEI. The CDR3 extends over 12 amino acids. Written as DNA, the CDR3 is TGTGCCAGGGCCTTCGGGGCTGGAGAGCAGTTCTTC. It translates to CARAFGAGEQFF.

The chain combines TRBV2 with TRBJ2-6; D is possibly TRBD1 (6 bases). Germline V CDR1 and CDR2: SNHLY, FYNNEI. CDR3 length: 16 residues. Between the trimmed V and J ends, which lost 3 bases and 0 bases, there was a span of 9 bases. The CDR3 DNA reads as TGTGCCAGCAGTGAGGTACAGGGCTCTGGGGCCAACGTCCTGACTTTC. Translated: CASSEVQGSGANVLTF.

The gene calls are TRBV29-1 and TRBJ1-1; no clear D. This CDR3 comprises 14 residues. V was shortened by 3 bases and J by 5 bases, with 16 bases between the two germline ends. CDR1 is SQVTM and CDR2 is ANQGSEA in the germline V gene. Written as DNA, the CDR3 is TGCAGCGTTGAGGTCCACGGGGTCGGAACTGAAGCTTTCTTT. It specifies CSVEVHGVGTEAFF.

The gene calls are TRBV20-1 and TRBJ2-7; unclear D gene. Germline loops: CDR1 DFQATT, CDR2 SNEGSKA (reference sequence). Trimming took 6 bases from V and 0 from J, leaving 9 bases between them. This CDR3 is built from 12 residues. The CDR3 nucleotides read TGCAGTGCGTGGAAGGGCTCCTACGAGCAGTACTTC. It specifies CSAWKGSYEQYF.

The table lists this clonotype with many counts. This chain connects TRBV6-5 to TRBJ2-5; TRBD2 is a possible D gene (6 bases). The CDR3 extends over 14 amino acids. Trimming took off 6 bases at V and 3 bases at J, with 14 bases between the two ends. CDR1 and CDR2 (germline): MNHEY, SVGAGI. The CDR3 coding sequence is TGTGCCAGCAGAACACTAGCCGTAAAAGAGACCCAGTACTTC. It is translated as CASRTLAVKETQYF.

The chain links TRBV29-1 to TRBJ1-5; unclear D gene. This CDR3 comprises 15 residues. In germline, CDR1 is SQVTM, CDR2 ANQGSEA. V lost 5 bases and J lost 5, with 19 bases in between. The CDR3 spells CSVKLGWSGDQPQHF. The CDR3 DNA follows: TGCAGCGTTAAACTAGGGTGGAGCGGCGATCAGCCCCAGCATTTT.

This clonotype occurred many times. The chain couples TRBV20-1 to TRBJ2-5; D gene uncertain. There are 14 residues in the CDR3. From germline, CDR1 is DFQATT and CDR2 SNEGSKA (reference sequence). The CDR3 DNA reads TGCAGCCTAGTAAGGGAAGCCTTTCAAGAGACCCAGTACTTC. Amino acids: CSLVREAFQETQYF.

This chain connects TRBV10-3 to TRBJ2-7; no clear D gene. Germline CDR1 is ENHRY and CDR2 is SYGVKD. The CDR3 sequence is 16 residues long. Trimming pared 5 bases from V and 5 bases from J, leaving 22 bases between. The CDR3 coding sequence is TGTGCCATCAGTCTGACTCATGGGCAGGATGGTGACGAGCAGTACTTC. It encodes CAISLTHGQDGDEQYF.

The V call is TRBV5-1, the J call TRBJ1-2; tentative D call: TRBD1 (5 bases). This CDR3 comprises 14 residues. The V gene's germline CDR1 is SGHRS and CDR2 YFSETQ. Trimming removed 3 bases at V and 2 bases at J, with 11 bases between. The CDR3: CASSCIQGNYGYTF. The CDR3 DNA follows: TGCGCCAGCAGCTGCATCCAGGGCAACTATGGCTACACCTTC.

The chain has TRBV2 and TRBJ1-5, with 9 positions matching TRBD1. This CDR3 has 14 residues. After removal of 3 bases from V and 7 bases from J, the junction contained 4 bases not matched to a gene. Per germline, CDR1 SNHLY and CDR2 FYNNEI. The CDR3 sequence is CASSDTGGTQPQHF. CDR3 bases: TGTGCCAGCAGTGACACAGGGGGCACCCAGCCCCAGCATTTT.

The gene calls are TRBV2 and TRBJ2-7; D might be TRBD2 (6 bases). The CDR3 contains 14 residues. The V gene lost 0 bases and the J gene lost 5 bases, with 11 bases spanning the gap. CDR1 is SNHLY and CDR2 is FYNNEI in the germline V gene. This CDR3 reads CASSEALGGDEQYF. DNA of the CDR3: TGTGCCAGCAGTGAAGCGCTTGGAGGGGACGAGCAGTACTTC.

The J gene is TRBJ2-5, the V gene TRBV29-1; D is undetermined. Trimming shortened V by 4 bases and J by 2 bases, and 11 bases separated the two germline ends. CDR1 and CDR2 (germline): SQVTM, ANQGSEA. The CDR3 length is 13 residues. The DNA of the CDR3 is TGCAGCGTTGTGTCTAACACACAAGAGACCCAGTACTTC. Translation: CSVVSNTQETQYF.

This chain links TRBV9 with TRBJ1-2; D may be TRBD1 (5 bases). Trimming pared 4 bases from V and 5 bases from J, leaving 12 bases between. The CDR3 is made up of 13 amino acids. Per germline, CDR1 SGDLS and CDR2 YYNGEE. The CDR3 reads CASSLATEYGYTF. CDR3 coding DNA: TGTGCCAGCAGCTTAGCGACAGAATATGGCTACACCTTC.

This clonotype has a count of ten or more. The chain employs TRBV5-4 and TRBJ2-5; no reliable D call. Germline V CDR1 and CDR2: SGHNT, YYREEE (reference sequence). Trimming cost V 0 bases and J 7 bases, with 13 bases left between them. The CDR3 spans 14 residues. The CDR3 loop is CASSLGLLAGTQYF. The CDR3 nucleotides read TGTGCCAGCAGCTTGGGACTGTTGGCCGGGACCCAGTACTTC.

The chain recombines TRBV10-3 with TRBJ2-5, with 7 bases aligning to TRBD2. Per the germline V gene, CDR1 is ENHRY and CDR2 is SYGVKD. The V gene end was trimmed by 0 bases and the J gene end by 5 bases; junction bases not matched to a gene: 9. The CDR3 consists of 16 residues. CDR3 coding DNA: TGTGCCATCAGTGAGTCGAGGAGCGGGATGATGGAGACCCAGTACTTC. Translation: CAISESRSGMMETQYF.

The chain links TRBV7-9 to TRBJ2-2; D is perhaps TRBD2 (6 bases). Germline V gene data show CDR1 as SEHNR and CDR2 as FQNEAQ (reference sequence). Trimming removed 5 bases at V and 1 base at J, with 11 bases between. This CDR3 spans 15 amino acids. The CDR3 DNA follows: TGTGCCAGCAGCCCCAGGAGGGGGAACACCGGGGAGCTGTTTTTT. It specifies CASSPRRGNTGELFF.

To note about this clonotype: Mismatch with germline at one junction end may stem from a read error. This chain links TRBV7-2 with TRBJ1-2; D ambiguous. The CDR3 spans 11 residues. Germline V gene sequence: CDR1 SGHTA, CDR2 FQGNSA. The CDR3 DNA reads as TGCGCCAGCAGCTTGGGTATCGGCTACACCTTC. Translation gives CASSLGIGYTF. Together with reference TRBV7-2 and TRBJ1-2, the CDR3 gives the full variable domain: GAGVSQSPSNKVTEKGKDVELRCDPISGHTALYWYRQSLGQGLEFLIYFQGNSAPDKSGLPSDRFSAERTGGSVSTLTIQRTQQEDSAVYLCASSLGIGYTFGSGTRLTVV.

This clonotype has a count of ten or more. The chain joins TRBV10-2 to TRBJ1-5, with D tentatively TRBD1 (6 bases). Germline-derived CDR1 and CDR2 are WSHSY and SAAADI. CDR3 size: 13 residues. Trimming took off 2 bases at V and 4 bases at J, with 6 bases between the two ends. The chain's CDR3 is CASSEGQNQPQHF. The CDR3 DNA reads as TGCGCCAGCAGTGAGGGACAGAATCAGCCCCAGCATTTT.

This clonotype was counted many times. The chain employs TRBV13 and TRBJ1-6; D ambiguous. Germline CDR1 PRHDT, CDR2 FYEKMQ (reference sequence). The V gene lost 5 bases and the J gene lost 6 bases, with 11 bases spanning the gap. The CDR3 runs 14 residues. The DNA of the CDR3 is TGTGCCAGCAGCACCCGGGCCATTAATTCACCCCTCCACTTT. Its protein product is CASSTRAINSPLHF.

The gene calls are TRBV10-2 and TRBJ2-7, with D possibly TRBD1 on 5 matching bases. CDR3 length: 14 residues. Germline CDR1 is WSHSY and CDR2 is SAAADI. V was trimmed by 7 bases and J by 2 bases, leaving 15 bases between them. CDR3 in DNA: TGCGCCAGCAAGGGAAGGGGAAGGACCTACGAGCAGTACTTC. Amino acids: CASKGRGRTYEQYF.

This clonotype was seen repeatedly, ten times or more. The chain is built from TRBV20-1 and TRBJ1-4; D is uncertain. Germline loops: CDR1 DFQATT, CDR2 SNEGSKA (reference sequence). This CDR3 region has 11 residues. Trimming removed 0 bases at V and 8 bases at J, with 4 bases between. CDR3 region: CSARDNEKLFF. The CDR3 DNA reads as TGCAGTGCTAGAGATAACGAAAAACTGTTTTTT.

The V call is TRBV7-9, the J call TRBJ1-3; D unresolved. CDR3 length: 15 residues. Germline values: CDR1 SEHNR, CDR2 FQNEAQ (reference sequence). V was shortened by 5 bases and J by 0 bases, with 11 bases between the two germline ends. CDR3 amino acids: CASSPQTYSGNTIYF. CDR3 DNA: TGTGCCAGCAGCCCCCAGACGTACTCTGGAAACACCATATATTTT.

The rearrangement links TRBV7-2 to TRBJ1-1; no firm D call. Germline V gene lookup returns CDR1 SGHTA and CDR2 FQGNSA. The V end lost 5 bases, the J end lost 3 bases, and 10 bases lay between the germline ends. The CDR3 covers 13 residues. CDR3 nucleotide sequence: TGTGCCAGCAGCCCTCAACCTGACACTGAAGCTTTCTTT. Translation: CASSPQPDTEAFF. The full variable domain, with the rest looked up from reference TRBV7-2 and TRBJ1-1, is GAGVSQSPSNKVTEKGKDVELRCDPISGHTALYWYRQSLGQGLEFLIYFQGNSAPDKSGLPSDRFSAERTGGSVSTLTIQRTQQEDSAVYLCASSPQPDTEAFFGQGTRLTVV.

The V call is TRBV29-1, the J call TRBJ2-5; the match to TRBD1 covers 7 bases. V shed 0 bases, J shed 4 bases, and the junction held 5 bases outside the gene matches. The germline V gene encodes CDR1 SQVTM and CDR2 ANQGSEA. This CDR3 has 14 amino acids. CDR3: CSVEEQGTRETQYF. The CDR3 nucleotides read TGCAGCGTTGAAGAACAGGGGACGAGAGAGACCCAGTACTTC.